Described below is a single T cell receptor (beta chain) sequence and its context. V gave up 1 base and J gave up 7 bases; unmatched junction bases: 4. CDR1 and CDR2 (germline): SGHVS, FNYEAQ. This CDR3 region has 15 residues. Profiled with immunoSEQ multiplex PCR; TCRdb holds only in-frame clones, not every one. The table records around 39,000 clones, roughly 81% of them present only once. The sample belongs to a study of sequential checkpoint blockade in melanoma. The wider study: First-line arms were nivolumab then ipilimumab, or the reverse, randomized 1:1. Maintenance nivolumab came after either treatment sequence.

The treatment: randomized to nivolumab then ipilimumab (arm A) or the reverse (arm B). Patients had received no earlier DNA-damaging chemotherapy. This TCR was sampled from a human donor with melanoma. This material consisted of CD8+ T cells sorted from blood (inferred from file names), taken from a patient given nivolumab and ipilimumab in sequence. The genes are TRBV7-6 and TRBJ2-1; 10 bases are shared with TRBD2. As DNA, the CDR3 is TGTGCCAGCAGCTTAGGAGCGGGGGGGCAGAATGAGCAGTTCTTC. The encoded protein is CASSLGAGGQNEQFF.